This entry lists 32 T cell receptor beta chains sequenced from one sample in a study of persistence of HIV-infected CD4 T cells. The stimulus was an HIV-1 Gag 15-mer peptide pool, 0.8 to 1 ug/peptide/mL. CD4+ T cells upregulating both CD40 ligand and CD69 were sorted as responding cells. No antigen is known for these receptors. The libraries were made with immunoSEQ version 4 in survey mode. Generated by immunoSEQ multiplex PCR, the TCRdb table keeps only in-frame clones and is missing some. The sample includes about 10,000 clones, approximately 86% of them seen just once. Sequenced material: CD4+ T cells sorted from PBMCs after 18-hour stimulation, taken from a patient who received antiretroviral therapy. The receptors stem from an adult woman with HIV who was CMV-seropositive.

This clone was observed a few times. The V gene is TRBV29-1, the J gene TRBJ2-1, with 13 nucleotides matching TRBD2. Germline CDR1 and CDR2: SQVTM and ANQGSEA. The CDR3 runs 14 residues. The V and J ends lost 7 bases and 8 bases, in that order; junction bases with no gene match: 8. CDR3 amino acids: CSAMTSGRTDEQFF. The DNA of the CDR3 is TGCAGCGCCATGACTAGCGGGAGGACAGATGAGCAGTTCTTC.

The chain joins TRBV19 to TRBJ2-2; possible D gene TRBD1, 6 bases. The germline V and J ends were trimmed by 10 bases and 0 bases, with 18 bases remaining between them. CDR3 length: 16 residues. The germline gives CDR1 LNHDA, CDR2 SQIVND (reference sequence). The CDR3 DNA reads as TGTGCCACATCAAGGGGGTGGTCAGCGAACACCGGGGAGCTGTTTTTT. Amino acid sequence: CATSRGWSANTGELFF.

The rearrangement joins TRBV7-9 to TRBJ2-3, with TRBD2 identical over 12 bases. The CDR3 extends over 17 amino acids. CDR1 and CDR2 (germline): SEHNR, FQNEAQ (reference sequence). V lost 3 bases, J lost 6 bases, and 10 bases stayed unmatched. This CDR3 is CASSFQLLAGGVDTQYF. CDR3 DNA: TGTGCCAGCAGCTTCCAGTTGCTAGCGGGAGGGGTGGATACGCAGTATTTT.

This clone appeared once. The rearrangement joins TRBV6-5 to TRBJ2-5, with 7 bases aligning to TRBD1. The ends lost 7 bases at V and 4 bases at J; junction bases unmatched: 6. Per germline, CDR1 MNHEY and CDR2 SVGAGI. CDR3 length equals 13 residues. The CDR3 DNA reads TGTGCCAGCAATCACAGGGGTGGAGAGACCCAGTACTTC. Its protein is CASNHRGGETQYF.

The rearrangement uses TRBV6-2 or TRBV6-3 and TRBJ1-2; D is possibly TRBD1 (6 bases). The length of the CDR3 is 12 residues. Between the trimmed V and J ends, which lost 6 bases and 4 bases, there was a span of 9 bases. Germline values: CDR1 MNHEY, CDR2 SVGEGT. As DNA, the CDR3 is TGTGCCAGCAGCGCGGACAGCTATGGCTACACCTTC. Encoded protein: CASSADSYGYTF.

This chain joins TRBV5-4 and TRBJ2-7; maybe TRBD1 (6 bases). This CDR3 has 17 residues. Per the germline V gene, CDR1 is SGHNT and CDR2 is YYREEE (reference sequence). With 3 bases removed from V and 0 bases from J, the gap between germline ends came to 19 bases. The CDR3 sequence: CASSSLDSRRSSYEQYF. CDR3 DNA sequence: TGTGCCAGCAGCTCGCTGGACAGTCGAAGGAGCTCCTACGAGCAGTACTTC.

V and J are TRBV2 and TRBJ2-3, with 8 nucleotides matching TRBD1. CDR3 length equals 15 residues. Germline V gene lookup returns CDR1 SNHLY and CDR2 FYNNEI. V shed 1 base and J 2 bases; nucleotides not matched to a gene: 2. The CDR3 reads CASSEGTGYTDTQYF. CDR3 in DNA: TGTGCCAGCAGTGAAGGGACAGGGTACACAGATACGCAGTATTTT.

The chain is built from TRBV7-3 and TRBJ2-3; TRBD2 aligns across 12 bases. The CDR3 contains 16 residues. V was clipped by 5 bases and J by 1 base; unmatched bases: 4. Germline loops: CDR1 SGHTA, CDR2 FQGTGA. The CDR3 nucleotides read TGTGCCAGCAGCACCCGGACTAGCGGGGGCACAGATACGCAGTATTTT. Its translation: CASSTRTSGGTDTQYF.

The V and J genes are TRBV18 and TRBJ1-6; 7 bases line up with TRBD1. CDR1 KGHSH and CDR2 LQKENI come from the germline V gene. This CDR3 region has 14 residues. Trimming took 1 base from V and 7 from J; bases not matched to a gene: 1. The CDR3 sequence: CASSPQGANSPLHF. CDR3 nucleotides: TGTGCCAGCTCACCACAGGGGGCGAATTCACCCCTCCACTTT.

V is TRBV28 and J is TRBJ2-7; D is perhaps TRBD1 (6 bases). Trimming stripped 2 bases from V and 3 bases from J, with 8 bases between. Germline-derived CDR1 and CDR2 are MDHEN and SYDVKM. CDR3 length: 13 amino acids. CDR3 DNA sequence: TGTGCCAGCAGTTTAGACAGGTTCTACGAGCAGTACTTC. Translation: CASSLDRFYEQYF. Combining the CDR3 with reference TRBV28 and TRBJ2-7 gives the whole variable domain DVKVTQSSRYLVKRTGEKVFLECVQDMDHENMFWYRQDPGLGLRLIYFSYDVKMKEKGDIPEGYSVSREKKERFSLILESASTNQTSMYLCASSLDRFYEQYFGPGTRLTVT.

This sequence joins TRBV18 and TRBJ1-1, with D unresolved. Per the germline V gene, CDR1 is KGHSH and CDR2 is LQKENI. Trimming pared 4 bases from V and 1 base from J, leaving 7 bases between. The CDR3 has 13 amino acids. The CDR3 DNA sequence: TGTGCCAGCTCACAACAGAAGAACACTGAAGCTTTCTTT. It translates to CASSQQKNTEAFF.

The chain combines TRBV25-1 with TRBJ2-7; D unresolved. The germline V and J ends were trimmed by 4 bases and 6 bases, with 16 bases remaining between them. From germline, CDR1 is MGHDK and CDR2 SYGVNS. The CDR3 sequence is 14 residues long. This CDR3 reads CASSAESIYGEQYF. CDR3 nucleotides: TGTGCCAGCAGTGCTGAGTCAATATACGGCGAGCAGTACTTC.

The chain couples TRBV4-1 to TRBJ2-7, with 7 bases lining up with TRBD2. This CDR3 has 17 residues. Germline V lookup: CDR1 MGHRA, CDR2 YSYEKL. V gave up 1 base and J gave up 0 bases; unmatched junction bases: 9. CDR3 coding DNA: TGCGCCAGCAGCCAAGGGGGCGGCGGGAGTAGCTCCTACGAGCAGTACTTC. Its protein product is CASSQGGGGSSSYEQYF.

The rearrangement links TRBV13 to TRBJ2-7, with 8 bases aligning to TRBD1. The J segment lost 4 bases and the V segment lost 3 bases, leaving 5 bases of the junction unmatched. The germline CDR1 and CDR2 sequences are PRHDT and FYEKMQ (reference sequence). This CDR3 comprises 14 residues. CDR3 DNA: TGTGCCAGCAGCTTGGGGCAGGGGGCGTACGAGCAGTACTTC. Translated, it gives CASSLGQGAYEQYF.

This chain joins TRBV27 and TRBJ2-3; 7 positions match TRBD1. This CDR3 contains 15 residues. Germline CDR1 reads MNHEY; CDR2 reads SMNVEV (reference sequence). V shed 5 bases and J 3 bases; nucleotides not matched to a gene: 8. CDR3 sequence (DNA): TGTGCCAGCAGTCCGAGACAGGGAATAACAGATACGCAGTATTTT. This codes for CASSPRQGITDTQYF.

The chain combines TRBV18 with TRBJ1-1; possible D gene TRBD1, 6 bases. The CDR3 spans 14 residues. Looked up from germline, CDR1 is KGHSH and CDR2 is LQKENI. V lost 1 base and J lost 7, with 13 bases in between. The CDR3 DNA is TGTGCCAGCTCACCACGGACAGAAACCAATGAAGCTTTCTTT. This codes for CASSPRTETNEAFF.

This rearrangement joins TRBV19 to TRBJ1-5; TRBD1 matches at 9 bases. V shed 7 bases, J shed 7 bases, and the junction held 8 bases outside the gene matches. The CDR3 loop spans 14 amino acids. The germline V gene encodes CDR1 LNHDA and CDR2 SQIVND (reference sequence). In DNA, the CDR3 is TGTGCCAGTACCGGGACAGGGCTGAAACAGCCCCAGCATTTT. Amino acid sequence: CASTGTGLKQPQHF.

The chain uses TRBV7-9 and TRBJ2-1; 8 bases are shared with TRBD1. Germline CDR1 reads SEHNR; CDR2 reads FQNEAQ (reference sequence). CDR3 length: 15 amino acids. V was pared by 3 bases and J by 0 bases, with 1 base of the junction left unmatched. In nucleotides, the CDR3 is TGTGCCAGCAGCTTCGACAGGGGCTCCTACAATGAGCAGTTCTTC. Protein: CASSFDRGSYNEQFF.

The chain couples TRBV24-1 to TRBJ1-4; D is possibly TRBD1 (5 bases). The CDR3 contains 15 residues. Trimming left V 3 bases short and J 5 bases short, with 12 bases between. Germline V gene data show CDR1 as KGHDR and CDR2 as SFDVKD. The chain's CDR3 is CATSDPSSGNEKLFF. In DNA form, the CDR3 reads TGTGCCACCAGTGATCCTTCGTCAGGGAATGAAAAACTGTTTTTT.

The chain uses TRBV18 and TRBJ1-4; tentatively, D is TRBD1 (6 bases). V was clipped by 2 bases and J by 6 bases, with 10 bases between them. CDR3 size: 14 residues. Per the germline V gene, CDR1 is KGHSH and CDR2 is LQKENI. This CDR3 is CASSPRGNDEKLFF. The CDR3 DNA reads TGTGCCAGCTCACCAAGGGGGAACGATGAAAAACTGTTTTTT.

The chain employs TRBV6-2 or TRBV6-3 and TRBJ1-3, with 7 bases that match TRBD1. The germline CDR1 and CDR2 sequences are MNHEY and SVGEGT. V trimming: 2 bases; J trimming: 0 bases; junction bases outside the gene matches: 7. The CDR3 runs to 17 residues. CDR3 sequence reads: CASSYEGQRLSGNTIYF. The CDR3 DNA sequence: TGTGCCAGCAGTTACGAGGGACAGCGCCTCTCTGGAAACACCATATATTTT.

The CDR3 DNA is TGCGCCAGCAGCCTCCCGAGCACAGATACGCAGTATTTT. It specifies CASSLPSTDTQYF. The rearrangement links TRBV5-1 to TRBJ2-3; D unresolved. Trimming left V 4 bases short and J 0 bases short, with 6 bases between. Germline V gives CDR1 SGHRS, CDR2 YFSETQ. CDR3 length: 13 residues.

The V call is TRBV28, the J call TRBJ2-1, with 10 bases aligning to TRBD2. The CDR3 has 21 residues. Germline V gives CDR1 MDHEN, CDR2 SYDVKM. V lost 5 bases to trimming and J lost 8 bases; unmatched junction nucleotides: 27. In nucleotides, the CDR3 is TGTGCCAGCAGTCCCAGTAAGACAGCGGGAGGGCCTTTCCGGCCTCATGATGAGCAGTTCTTC. As protein: CASSPSKTAGGPFRPHDEQFF.

J is TRBJ2-5 and V is TRBV2; possibly TRBD1 for D (6 bases). There are 12 residues in the CDR3. V shed 8 bases and J shed 3 bases, with 10 bases lying between them. The V gene's germline CDR1 is SNHLY and CDR2 FYNNEI. The CDR3 here is CASAQGKETQYF. As DNA, the CDR3 is TGTGCCAGCGCACAGGGTAAAGAGACCCAGTACTTC.

This chain links TRBV30 with TRBJ1-5; D not resolved. Germline V lookup: CDR1 GTSNPN, CDR2 SVGIG (reference sequence). The CDR3 runs 13 residues. V shed 0 bases and J shed 5 bases, with 8 bases lying between them. CDR3 nucleotide sequence: TGTGCCTGGAGTGTGAGCTTGGATCAGCCCCAGCATTTT. Translated, it gives CAWSVSLDQPQHF.

The genes are TRBV5-1 and TRBJ2-1; D is ambiguous. Trimming took 4 bases from V and 5 from J, leaving 7 bases between them. This CDR3 spans 12 amino acids. The germline gives CDR1 SGHRS, CDR2 YFSETQ. The CDR3 protein is CASSESDNEQFF. The CDR3 DNA follows: TGCGCCAGCAGCGAGAGCGACAATGAGCAGTTCTTC.

This sequence joins TRBV28 and TRBJ1-2, with a weak D call TRBD1 (6 bases). The CDR3 contains 15 residues. With 7 bases removed from V and 4 bases from J, the gap between germline ends came to 19 bases. CDR1 MDHEN and CDR2 SYDVKM come from the germline V gene. The DNA of the CDR3 is TGTGCCAGCACCGCCGTGACGGACAGCCTCTATGGCTACACCTTC. Protein product: CASTAVTDSLYGYTF.

This sequence joins TRBV5-1 and TRBJ1-1, with 8 bases aligning to TRBD1. The V gene's germline CDR1 is SGHRS and CDR2 YFSETQ. The trim removed 0 bases at V and 4 bases at J, leaving 11 bases unmatched. This CDR3 has 17 residues. The CDR3 DNA sequence: TGCGCCAGCAGCTTGGCAGCCTGGACAGGGTATAGCACTGAAGCTTTCTTT. Its translation is CASSLAAWTGYSTEAFF.

The chain couples TRBV21-1 to TRBJ2-7; the table's D call of TRBD1 was not tested on the DNA. TRBV21-1 is recorded as a pseudogene. The CDR3 sequence is 14 residues long. The CDR3 reads CASSPGQVYYEQYF. The CDR3 nucleotides read TGTGCCAGCAGCCCGGGACAGGTATACTACGAGCAGTACTTC.

This clone is labeled as large. The chain links TRBV5-4 to TRBJ2-5; 7 nucleotides agree with TRBD1. The CDR3 totals 16 residues. Trimming at V came to 2 bases and at J to 1 base, leaving 8 bases not matched to a gene. CDR1 SGHNT and CDR2 YYREEE come from the germline V gene (reference sequence). As DNA, the CDR3 is TGTGCCAGCAGCTTTCAAGCGAGGGGGCCCCAAGAGACCCAGTACTTC. Its translation is CASSFQARGPQETQYF.

The V and J genes are TRBV20-1 and TRBJ1-1, with D perhaps TRBD1 (6 bases). Germline V lookup: CDR1 DFQATT, CDR2 SNEGSKA (reference sequence). Trimming took off 3 bases at V and 11 bases at J, with 16 bases between the two ends. The CDR3 contains 12 residues. CDR3 coding DNA: TGCAGTGCTAGTAATCGCAGGGGTGACGCTTTCTTT. This sequence encodes CSASNRRGDAFF.

The gene calls are TRBV10-3 and TRBJ2-1, with TRBD2 matching 10 bases. The V segment lost 10 bases and the J segment 10 bases; nucleotides outside the gene matches: 10. From germline, CDR1 is ENHRY and CDR2 SYGVKD. This CDR3 is 13 amino acids long. CDR3 sequence (DNA): TGTGCCACCTGGCTAGCGGGAGCTGGGGAGCAGTTCTTC. Amino acid sequence: CATWLAGAGEQFF.